This T cell receptor (beta chain) was retrieved from a study of shared clonotypes between healthy human individuals. Germline V gene lookup returns CDR1 SGHRS and CDR2 YFSETQ. This CDR3 is built from 15 residues. Between the trimmed V and J ends, which lost 4 bases and 6 bases, there was a span of 17 bases. Study conclusions and caveats: Deeper or shallower sequencing was expected to change how clonotypes are shared among donors.

Turning to this clone: Its antigen is still unknown.

Assay runs were performed at deep level. Here immunoSEQ multiplex PCR was the method, and the copy in TCRdb shows in-frame clones only, minus some. The sample contains roughly 490,000 clones, less than 80% of which appear only once. This chain links TRBV5-1 with TRBJ2-1; D possibly matches TRBD1 or TRBD2 (7 bases each). The sequence came from a woman aged 40 to 50 in good health. Some clones in this sample may be carry-over from other donors' samples. The sequencing input was PBMCs. The CDR3 loop is CASSPGGGRANEQFF. DNA for the CDR3: TGCGCCAGCAGCCCAGGGGGAGGGCGTGCCAATGAGCAGTTCTTC.